The 5 T cell receptor beta chains below come from one sample, sequenced in a study of shared clonotypes between healthy human individuals. Sequencing was performed with immunoSEQ multiplex PCR; in TCRdb, only in-frame clones are kept and a portion is missing. The sample lists about 2,500,000 clones; 90% to 95% were seen once. Sequencing was done on a sample of naive CD4+ T cells sorted from blood. As for subset: CD45RA+ positively selected. The receptors were gathered from a man younger than 30 in good health.

This chain uses TRBV2 with TRBJ1-2; D gene uncertain. Looked up from germline, CDR1 is SNHLY and CDR2 is FYNNEI. V gave up 7 bases and J gave up 0 bases, with 12 bases separating them. This CDR3 spans 14 amino acids. The CDR3 DNA reads as TGTGCCAGCACCCTAGACACCCCTAACTATGGCTACACCTTC. Its protein product is CASTLDTPNYGYTF.

This chain uses TRBV7-2 with TRBJ2-7, with 9 bases identical to TRBD2. The V and J ends lost 1 base and 5 bases, in that order; junction bases with no gene match: 6. Germline lookup yields CDR1 SGHTA and CDR2 FQGNSA. CDR3 length equals 15 residues. The CDR3 bases are TGTGCCAGCAGCTTAGGCGCGGGAGGGCCAGACGAGCAGTACTTC. This gives the protein CASSLGAGGPDEQYF. The entire variable domain, with the rest obtained from reference TRBV7-2 and TRBJ2-7, is as follows: GAGVSQSPSNKVTEKGKDVELRCDPISGHTALYWYRQSLGQGLEFLIYFQGNSAPDKSGLPSDRFSAERTGGSVSTLTIQRTQQEDSAVYLCASSLGAGGPDEQYFGPGTRLTVT.

A single count supports this clone. The chain combines TRBV4-1 with TRBJ2-5, with unresolved D. Germline CDR1 reads MGHRA; CDR2 reads YSYEKL. V lost 0 bases and J 5 bases, leaving 13 bases between the germline ends. This CDR3 contains 15 residues. DNA for the CDR3: TGCGCCAGCAGCCAAGATTCGGCCTGGCTGGAGACCCAGTACTTC. Its translation: CASSQDSAWLETQYF.

This clone was observed once. The chain has TRBV7-2 and TRBJ2-7; unclear D gene. Trimming pared 4 bases from V and 0 bases from J, leaving 16 bases between. The CDR3 runs to 16 residues. Germline lookup yields CDR1 SGHTA and CDR2 FQGNSA. The CDR3 protein is CASSSGGLASSYEQYF. The CDR3 DNA reads TGTGCCAGCAGCTCCGGTGGGCTGGCAAGCTCCTACGAGCAGTACTTC.

The rearrangement joins TRBV28 to TRBJ2-7, with 9 bases identical to TRBD2. CDR1 MDHEN and CDR2 SYDVKM come from the germline V gene. The CDR3 runs to 15 residues. Germline trimming cut 2 bases from V and 4 bases from J; bases unmatched to any gene: 6. The chain's CDR3 is CASSLAATSGYEQYF. The CDR3, as DNA: TGTGCCAGCAGTTTAGCGGCGACTAGCGGTTACGAGCAGTACTTC.